This T cell receptor beta chain appears in the sequencing data of a study of regulatory T cells in long-lasting Graves disease. The length of the CDR3 is 14 residues. CDR1 SGHKS and CDR2 YYEKEE come from the germline V gene (reference sequence). Comments on this clonotype: Its antigen is unidentified. A read error may account for a junction end that differs from germline.

CDR3-region Arm-PCR and iRepertoire HTBI primers produced the TCR beta libraries. Using its own MiXCR run on the multiplex PCR reads, TCRdb lists one record per CDR3 protein. Of approximately 500,000 distinct CDR3 sequences in the sample, 20% to 25% were seen once. Study-level findings and limits: Favored usage of TRBV28, TRBJ1-2 and TRBJ2-5 was recorded in persistent disease. TCR diversity was lower in persistent Graves' patients than in newly diagnosed ones.

Regarding time point: persistent/refractory GD, antithyroid drugs over 5 years with positive TRAb. Extracted RNA from PBMCs served as the source of the TCR library. The clonotype originates from a female donor with Graves disease. Source: peripheral blood mononuclear cells (PBMCs), taken when the disease was refractory, from a patient treated with antithyroid drugs. V gene TRBV5-5 combines with J gene TRBJ2-4; 7 nucleotides align to TRBD1. For the CDR3, the DNA is TGTGCCAGCGGCTTAACAGGGGTTCCAAACATTCAGTACTTC. Translation gives CASGLTGVPNIQYF. Full variable domain (remainder filled in from reference TRBV5-5 and TRBJ2-4): DAGVTQSPTHLIKTRGQQVTLRCSPISGHKSVSWYQQVLGQGPQFIFQYYEKEERGRGNFPDRFSARQFPNYSSELNVNALLLGDSALYLCASGLTGVPNIQYFGAGTRLSVL.